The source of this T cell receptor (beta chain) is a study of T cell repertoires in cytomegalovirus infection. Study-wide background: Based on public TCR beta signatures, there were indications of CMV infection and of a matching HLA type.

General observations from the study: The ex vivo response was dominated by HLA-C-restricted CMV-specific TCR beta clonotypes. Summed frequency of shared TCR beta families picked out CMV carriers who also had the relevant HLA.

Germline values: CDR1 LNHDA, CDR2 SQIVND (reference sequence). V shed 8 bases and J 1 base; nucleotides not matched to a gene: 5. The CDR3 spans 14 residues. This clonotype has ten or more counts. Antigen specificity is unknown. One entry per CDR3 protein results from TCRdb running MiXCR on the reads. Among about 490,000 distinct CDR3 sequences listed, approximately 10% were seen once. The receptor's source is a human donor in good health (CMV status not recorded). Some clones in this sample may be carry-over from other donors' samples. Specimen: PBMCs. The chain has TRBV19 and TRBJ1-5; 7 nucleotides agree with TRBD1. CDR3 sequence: CASRQGTSNQPQHF. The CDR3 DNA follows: TGTGCCAGTCGACAGGGTACGAGCAATCAGCCCCAGCATTTT.